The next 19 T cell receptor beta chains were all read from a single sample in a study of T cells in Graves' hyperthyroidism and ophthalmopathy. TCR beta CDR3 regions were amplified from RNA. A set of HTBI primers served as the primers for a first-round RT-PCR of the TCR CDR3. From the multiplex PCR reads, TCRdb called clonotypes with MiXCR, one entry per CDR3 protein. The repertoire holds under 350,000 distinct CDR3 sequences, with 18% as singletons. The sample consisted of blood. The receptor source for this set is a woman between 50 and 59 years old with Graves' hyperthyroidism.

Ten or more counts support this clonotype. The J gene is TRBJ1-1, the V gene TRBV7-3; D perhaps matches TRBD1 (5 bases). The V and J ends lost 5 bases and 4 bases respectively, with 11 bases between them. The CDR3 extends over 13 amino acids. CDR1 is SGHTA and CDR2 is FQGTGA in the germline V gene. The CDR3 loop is CASSRGTGTEAFF. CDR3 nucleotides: TGTGCCAGCAGCCGCGGGACTGGCACTGAAGCTTTCTTT.

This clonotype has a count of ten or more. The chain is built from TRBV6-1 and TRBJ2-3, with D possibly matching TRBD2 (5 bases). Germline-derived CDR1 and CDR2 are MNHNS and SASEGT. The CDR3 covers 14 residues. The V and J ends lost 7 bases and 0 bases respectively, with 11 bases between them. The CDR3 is CASTEGVSTDTQYF. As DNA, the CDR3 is TGTGCCAGCACCGAGGGCGTCAGCACAGATACGCAGTATTTT.

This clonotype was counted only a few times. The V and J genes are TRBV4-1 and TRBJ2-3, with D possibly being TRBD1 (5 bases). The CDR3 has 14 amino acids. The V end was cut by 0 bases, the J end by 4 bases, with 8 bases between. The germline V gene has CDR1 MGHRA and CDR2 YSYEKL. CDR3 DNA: TGCGCCAGCAGCCAAGATAGGGGTTCAGATACGCAGTATTTT. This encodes CASSQDRGSDTQYF.

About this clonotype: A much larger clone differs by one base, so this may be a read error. The CDR3 DNA reads TGTGCCAGCAGTCGGGACAGGGACGCTGAAACTTTCTTT. Protein product: CASSRDRDAETFF. The V gene is TRBV6-1, the J gene TRBJ1-1; TRBD1 aligns across 9 bases. The germline V gene encodes CDR1 MNHNS and CDR2 SASEGT. CDR3 length: 13 amino acids.

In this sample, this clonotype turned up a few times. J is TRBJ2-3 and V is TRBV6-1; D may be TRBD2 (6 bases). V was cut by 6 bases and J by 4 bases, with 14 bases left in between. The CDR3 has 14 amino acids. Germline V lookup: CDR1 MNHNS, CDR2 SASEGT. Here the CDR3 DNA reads TGTGCCAGCAGACGAAGGGGACTGGCAGATACGCAGTATTTT. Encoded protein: CASRRRGLADTQYF.

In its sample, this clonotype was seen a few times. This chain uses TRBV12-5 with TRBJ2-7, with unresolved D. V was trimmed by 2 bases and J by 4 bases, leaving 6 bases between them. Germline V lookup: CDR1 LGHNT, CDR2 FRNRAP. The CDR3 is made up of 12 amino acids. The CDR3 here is CASGLYKYEQYF. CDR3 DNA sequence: TGTGCTAGTGGTTTGTATAAATACGAGCAGTACTTC.

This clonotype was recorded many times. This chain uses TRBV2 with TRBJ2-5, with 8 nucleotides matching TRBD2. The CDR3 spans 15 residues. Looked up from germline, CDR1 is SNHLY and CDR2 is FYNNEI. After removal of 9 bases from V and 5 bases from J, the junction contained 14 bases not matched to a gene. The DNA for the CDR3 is TGTGCCAGTCGCTTAGCGGGGTACGGGGCTGAGACCCAGTACTTC. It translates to CASRLAGYGAETQYF. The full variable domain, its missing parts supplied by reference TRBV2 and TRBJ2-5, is EPEVTQTPSHQVTQMGQEVILRCVPISNHLYFYWYRQILGQKVEFLVSFYNNEISEKSEIFDDQFSVERPDGSNFTLKIRSTKLEDSAMYFCASRLAGYGAETQYFGPGTRLLVL.

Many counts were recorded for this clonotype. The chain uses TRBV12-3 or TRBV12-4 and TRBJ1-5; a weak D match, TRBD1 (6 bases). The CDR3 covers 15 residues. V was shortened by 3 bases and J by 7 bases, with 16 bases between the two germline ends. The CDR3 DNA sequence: TGTGCCAGCAGTTTTGGAACAGGGATCCGCCAGCCCCAGCATTTT. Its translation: CASSFGTGIRQPQHF.

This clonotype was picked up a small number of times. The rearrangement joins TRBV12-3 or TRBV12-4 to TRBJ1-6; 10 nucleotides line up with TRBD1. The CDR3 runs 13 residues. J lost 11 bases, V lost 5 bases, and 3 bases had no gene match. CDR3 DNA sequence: TGTGCCAGCAGTGCGACAGGGGGCACACCCCTCCACTTT. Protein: CASSATGGTPLHF.

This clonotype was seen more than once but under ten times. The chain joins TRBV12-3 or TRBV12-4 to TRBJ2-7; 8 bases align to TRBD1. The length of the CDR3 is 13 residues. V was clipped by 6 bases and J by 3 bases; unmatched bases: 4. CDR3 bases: TGTGCCAGCAGCGGACAGGGTTTCTACGAGCAGTACTTC. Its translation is CASSGQGFYEQYF.

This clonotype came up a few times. This CDR3 is CAISSPGAGGYTF. The DNA of the CDR3 is TGTGCCATCAGTTCCCCGGGGGCCGGAGGCTACACCTTC. The V and J genes are TRBV10-3 and TRBJ1-2; perhaps TRBD1 as D (6 bases). Trimming pared 5 bases from V and 8 bases from J, leaving 15 bases between. The CDR3 covers 13 residues. Per the germline V gene, CDR1 is ENHRY and CDR2 is SYGVKD.

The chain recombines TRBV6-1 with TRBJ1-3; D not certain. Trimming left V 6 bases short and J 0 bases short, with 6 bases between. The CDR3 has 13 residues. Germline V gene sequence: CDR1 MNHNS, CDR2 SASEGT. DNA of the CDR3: TGTGCCAGCAGGCAGGCCTCTGGAAACACCATATATTTT. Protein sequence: CASRQASGNTIYF.

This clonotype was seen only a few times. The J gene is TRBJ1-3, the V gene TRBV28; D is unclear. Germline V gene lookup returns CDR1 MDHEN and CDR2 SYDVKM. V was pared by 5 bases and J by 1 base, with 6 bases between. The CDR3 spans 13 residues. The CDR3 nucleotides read TGTGCCAGCAGTCGGGGTTCTGGAAACACCATATATTTT. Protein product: CASSRGSGNTIYF.

The CDR3 DNA is TGTGCCAGCAGCCAAGGACAGGGAATCGAAAAACTGTTTTTT. Its translation: CASSQGQGIEKLFF. V gene TRBV3-1 combines with J gene TRBJ1-4; 7 bases map to TRBD1. The ends lost 1 base at V and 8 bases at J; junction bases unmatched: 4. In germline, CDR1 is LGHDT, CDR2 YNNKEL (reference sequence). This CDR3 spans 14 amino acids.

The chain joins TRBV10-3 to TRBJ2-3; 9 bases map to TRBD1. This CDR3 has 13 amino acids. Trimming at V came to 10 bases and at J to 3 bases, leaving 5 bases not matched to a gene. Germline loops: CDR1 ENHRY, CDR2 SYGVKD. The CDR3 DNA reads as TGTGCCACCGCGGGACAGGGAACAGATACGCAGTATTTT. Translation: CATAGQGTDTQYF.

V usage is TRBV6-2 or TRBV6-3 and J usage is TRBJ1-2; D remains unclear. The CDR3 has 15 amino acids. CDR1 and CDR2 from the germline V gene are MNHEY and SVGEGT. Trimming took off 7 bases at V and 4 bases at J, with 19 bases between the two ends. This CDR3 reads CASMRPGVSLYGYTF. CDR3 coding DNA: TGTGCCAGCATGAGACCTGGGGTTTCCCTCTATGGCTACACCTTC.

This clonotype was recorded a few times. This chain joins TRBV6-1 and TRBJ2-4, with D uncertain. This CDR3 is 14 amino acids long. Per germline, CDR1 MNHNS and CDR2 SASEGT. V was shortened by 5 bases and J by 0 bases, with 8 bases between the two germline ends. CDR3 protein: CASSTRGAKNIQYF. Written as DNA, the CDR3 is TGTGCCAGCAGTACCCGCGGAGCCAAAAACATTCAGTACTTC.

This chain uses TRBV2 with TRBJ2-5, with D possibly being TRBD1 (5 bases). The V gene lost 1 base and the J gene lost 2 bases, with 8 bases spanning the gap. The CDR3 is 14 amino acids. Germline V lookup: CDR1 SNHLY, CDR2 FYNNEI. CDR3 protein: CASSEGQTQETQYF. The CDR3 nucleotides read TGTGCCAGCAGTGAAGGACAGACGCAAGAGACCCAGTACTTC.

The CDR3 reads CASSSRTASTDTQYF. The CDR3, as DNA: TGTGCCAGCAGCTCCCGGACAGCCTCAACAGATACGCAGTATTTT. The chain uses TRBV14 and TRBJ2-3, with D maybe TRBD1 (6 bases). The CDR3 covers 15 residues. CDR1 is SGHDN and CDR2 is FVKESK in the germline V gene. V was cut by 5 bases and J by 3 bases, with 15 bases left in between.